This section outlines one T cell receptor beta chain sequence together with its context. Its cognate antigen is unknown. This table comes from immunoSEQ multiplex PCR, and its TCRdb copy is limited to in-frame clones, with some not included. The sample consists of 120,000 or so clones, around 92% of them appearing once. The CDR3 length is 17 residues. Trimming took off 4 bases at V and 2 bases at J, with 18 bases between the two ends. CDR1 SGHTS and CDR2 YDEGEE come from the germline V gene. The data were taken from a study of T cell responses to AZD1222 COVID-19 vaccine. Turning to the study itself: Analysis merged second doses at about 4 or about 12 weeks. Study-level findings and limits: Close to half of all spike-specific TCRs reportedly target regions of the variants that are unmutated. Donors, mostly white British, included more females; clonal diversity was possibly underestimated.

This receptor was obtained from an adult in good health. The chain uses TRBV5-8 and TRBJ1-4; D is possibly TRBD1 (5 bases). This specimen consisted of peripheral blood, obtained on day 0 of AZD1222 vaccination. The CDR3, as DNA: TGTGCCAGCAGCGCTGGGACCTTCCCGGCGACTAATGAAAAACTGTTTTTT. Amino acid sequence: CASSAGTFPATNEKLFF.